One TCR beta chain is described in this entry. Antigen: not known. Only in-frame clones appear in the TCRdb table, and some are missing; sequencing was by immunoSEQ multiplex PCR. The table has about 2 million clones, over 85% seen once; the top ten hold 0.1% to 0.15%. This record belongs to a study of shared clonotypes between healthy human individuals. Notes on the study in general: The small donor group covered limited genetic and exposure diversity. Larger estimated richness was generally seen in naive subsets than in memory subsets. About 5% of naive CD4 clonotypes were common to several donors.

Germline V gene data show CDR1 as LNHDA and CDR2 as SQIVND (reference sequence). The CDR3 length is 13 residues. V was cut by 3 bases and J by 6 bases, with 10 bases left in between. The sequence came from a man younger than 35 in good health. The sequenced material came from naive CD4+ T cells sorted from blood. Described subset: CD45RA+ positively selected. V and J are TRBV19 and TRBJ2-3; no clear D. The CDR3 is CASSMIGPDTQYF. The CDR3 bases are TGTGCCAGTAGTATGATAGGCCCGGATACGCAGTATTTT.